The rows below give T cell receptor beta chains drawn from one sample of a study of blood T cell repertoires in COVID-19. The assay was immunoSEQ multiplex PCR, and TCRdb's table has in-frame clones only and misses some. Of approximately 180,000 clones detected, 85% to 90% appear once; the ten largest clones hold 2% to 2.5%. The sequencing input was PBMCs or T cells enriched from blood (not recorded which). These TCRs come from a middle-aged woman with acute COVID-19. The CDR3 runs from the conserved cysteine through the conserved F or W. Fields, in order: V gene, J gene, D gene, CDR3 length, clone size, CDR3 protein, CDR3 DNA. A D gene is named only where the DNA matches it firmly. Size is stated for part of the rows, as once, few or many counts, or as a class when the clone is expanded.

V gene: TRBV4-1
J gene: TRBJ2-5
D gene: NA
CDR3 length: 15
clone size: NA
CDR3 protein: CASSPDGQFQETQYF
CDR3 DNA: TGCGCCAGCAGCCCAGACGGACAGTTCCAAGAGACCCAGTACTTC

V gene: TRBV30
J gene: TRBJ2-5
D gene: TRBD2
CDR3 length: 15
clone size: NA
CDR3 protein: CARSTSGGYQETQYF
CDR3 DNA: TGTGCCCGCTCGACTAGCGGGGGGTACCAAGAGACCCAGTACTTC

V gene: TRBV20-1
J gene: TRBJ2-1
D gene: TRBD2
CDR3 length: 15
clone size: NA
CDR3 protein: CSASKLADFYNEQFF
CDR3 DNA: TGCAGTGCTAGTAAACTAGCGGATTTCTACAATGAGCAGTTCTTC

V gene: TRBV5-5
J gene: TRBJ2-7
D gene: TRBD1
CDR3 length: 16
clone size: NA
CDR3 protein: CASSLGLGQGAYEQYF
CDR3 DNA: TGTGCCAGCAGCTTGGGGCTAGGACAGGGGGCCTACGAGCAGTACTTC

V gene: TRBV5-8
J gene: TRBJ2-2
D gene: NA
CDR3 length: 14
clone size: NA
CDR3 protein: CASSLSRATGELFF
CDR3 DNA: TGTGCCAGCAGCTTGTCGAGGGCCACCGGGGAGCTGTTTTTT

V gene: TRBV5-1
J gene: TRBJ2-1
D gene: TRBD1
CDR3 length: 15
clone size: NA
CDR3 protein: CASSLGTGARDEQFF
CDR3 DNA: TGCGCCAGCAGCTTGGGGACAGGGGCCAGGGATGAGCAGTTCTTC

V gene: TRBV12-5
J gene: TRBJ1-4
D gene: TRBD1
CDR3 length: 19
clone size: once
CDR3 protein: CASGLVRTGSSATNEKLFF
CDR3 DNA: TGTGCTAGTGGTTTGGTACGGACAGGGAGTTCGGCAACTAATGAAAAACTGTTTTTT

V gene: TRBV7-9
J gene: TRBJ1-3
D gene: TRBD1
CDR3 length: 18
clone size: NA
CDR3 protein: CASSFLQLGQGSGNTIYF
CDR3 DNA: TGTGCCAGCAGCTTCCTTCAACTGGGACAGGGGTCTGGAAACACCATATATTTT

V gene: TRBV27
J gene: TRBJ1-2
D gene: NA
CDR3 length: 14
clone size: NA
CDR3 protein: CASSGDGMPYGYTF
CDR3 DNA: TGTGCCAGCAGTGGAGACGGGATGCCCTATGGCTACACCTTC

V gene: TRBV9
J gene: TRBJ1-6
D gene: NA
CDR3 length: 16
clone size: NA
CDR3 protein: CASSQTGSSYNSPLHF
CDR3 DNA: TGTGCCAGCAGCCAAACAGGGAGCTCCTATAATTCACCCCTCCACTTT

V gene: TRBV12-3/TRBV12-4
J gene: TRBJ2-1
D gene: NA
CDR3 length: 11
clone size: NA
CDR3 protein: CASSFRNEQFF
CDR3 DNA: TGTGCCAGCAGTTTCCGGAATGAGCAGTTCTTC

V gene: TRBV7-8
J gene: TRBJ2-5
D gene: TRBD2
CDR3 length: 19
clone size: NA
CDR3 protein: CASRLPSPKGGGFQETQYF
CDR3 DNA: TGTGCCAGCAGATTACCCTCTCCGAAGGGCGGGGGTTTCCAAGAGACCCAGTACTTC